These 23 T cell receptor beta chains share one sample of origin, sequenced in a study of control samples from healthy donors and cancer patients. The table came from immunoSEQ multiplex PCR; TCRdb's copy has only in-frame clones and leaves some out. The data contain under 150,000 clones, around 91% of them singletons. The sample comprised PBMCs. The receptors were gathered from a woman in her 50s with colorectal cancer.

The chain recombines TRBV7-6 with TRBJ2-7; D not certain. The germline V gene encodes CDR1 SGHVS and CDR2 FNYEAQ. Trimming cost V 3 bases and J 5 bases, with 11 bases left between them. This CDR3 contains 13 residues. The DNA for the CDR3 is TGTGCCAGCAGCTTTGAAGGGAACCACGAGCAGTACTTC. Protein: CASSFEGNHEQYF.

This rearrangement joins TRBV18 to TRBJ1-1; tentatively, D is TRBD1 (6 bases). V lost 3 bases and J lost 6, with 14 bases in between. Per the germline V gene, CDR1 is KGHSH and CDR2 is LQKENI. This CDR3 contains 14 residues. The DNA for the CDR3 is TGTGCCAGCTCACCGCCGACAGGATCTTCTGAAGCTTTCTTT. Translating gives CASSPPTGSSEAFF.

V and J are TRBV2 and TRBJ1-1; D remains ambiguous. This CDR3 region has 14 residues. The V end was cut by 0 bases, the J end by 5 bases, with 10 bases between. Germline lookup yields CDR1 SNHLY and CDR2 FYNNEI. The CDR3 is CASSEATGLTEAFF. The CDR3 DNA reads as TGTGCCAGCAGTGAAGCGACGGGTTTAACTGAAGCTTTCTTT.

The V and J genes are TRBV5-1 and TRBJ1-2, with a possible D match to TRBD1 (5 bases). CDR3 size: 15 residues. Trimming took 1 base from V and 1 from J, leaving 11 bases between them. The germline V gene encodes CDR1 SGHRS and CDR2 YFSETQ. For the CDR3, the DNA is TGCGCCAGCAGCTTGATGCGGGGGGGTAACTATGGCTACACCTTC. The encoded protein is CASSLMRGGNYGYTF.

This chain joins TRBV5-1 and TRBJ1-2, with 7 positions matching TRBD1. Germline V gives CDR1 SGHRS, CDR2 YFSETQ. V lost 6 bases and J lost 5; bases outside the gene matches: 13. CDR3 length equals 15 residues. The CDR3 nucleotides read TGCGCCAGCACCCCAGGGGGACCCCGTAGATATGGCTACACCTTC. This encodes CASTPGGPRRYGYTF.

CDR3: CASSPKLAGDHNEQFF. The DNA for the CDR3 is TGTGCCAGCTCACCCAAACTAGCGGGAGACCACAATGAGCAGTTCTTC. The chain is built from TRBV18 and TRBJ2-1; 11 nucleotides align to TRBD2. CDR3 length equals 16 residues. Germline values: CDR1 KGHSH, CDR2 LQKENI. The V and J ends lost 3 bases and 5 bases, in that order; junction bases with no gene match: 6.

This chain connects TRBV10-3 to TRBJ1-3; 11 nucleotides match TRBD1. The CDR3 has 16 residues. Germline-derived CDR1 and CDR2 are ENHRY and SYGVKD. The trim removed 6 bases at V and 4 bases at J, leaving 8 bases unmatched. The CDR3 sequence: CAIREGQGAQGNTIYF. The CDR3 DNA sequence: TGTGCCATCAGAGAAGGACAGGGGGCCCAAGGAAACACCATATATTTT.

V gene TRBV6-5 combines with J gene TRBJ2-7, with D possibly called TRBD1 or TRBD2 (5 bases each). Germline lookup yields CDR1 MNHEY and CDR2 SVGAGI. The length of the CDR3 is 14 residues. Trimming removed 5 bases at V and 2 bases at J, with 13 bases between. The CDR3 DNA is TGTGCCAGCAGTCGGGACGTAGGAACCTACGAGCAGTACTTC. The encoded protein is CASSRDVGTYEQYF.

The V and J genes are TRBV2 and TRBJ2-5; D could derive from TRBD1 or TRBD2 (5 bases each). The CDR3 has 14 amino acids. The germline V gene encodes CDR1 SNHLY and CDR2 FYNNEI. Trimming took off 1 base at V and 4 bases at J, with 10 bases between the two ends. CDR3 in DNA: TGTGCCAGCAGTGAAGAGTGGGACCCAGAGACCCAGTACTTC. Its translation: CASSEEWDPETQYF.

This chain uses TRBV5-1 with TRBJ1-2; TRBD1 matches at 9 bases. V shed 4 bases, J shed 3 bases, and the junction held 7 bases outside the gene matches. This CDR3 comprises 15 residues. Germline CDR1 SGHRS, CDR2 YFSETQ. The DNA for the CDR3 is TGCGCCAGCAGCAATACAGGGGGCGGTGACTATGGCTACACCTTC. This gives the protein CASSNTGGGDYGYTF.

The chain couples TRBV10-3 to TRBJ1-3, with TRBD1 matching 7 bases. Germline V gene lookup returns CDR1 ENHRY and CDR2 SYGVKD. The CDR3 has 15 amino acids. V dropped 4 bases and J dropped 0; count of bases not matched to a gene: 3. CDR3 amino acids: CAISAGTDSGNTIYF. The CDR3 bases are TGTGCCATCAGTGCCGGGACAGACTCTGGAAACACCATATATTTT.

The J gene is TRBJ1-1, the V gene TRBV5-1; no reliable D call. The germline CDR1 and CDR2 sequences are SGHRS and YFSETQ. The germline V and J ends were trimmed by 5 bases and 2 bases, with 13 bases remaining between them. The CDR3 consists of 14 residues. CDR3 in DNA: TGCGCCAGCAGAATAATTACTCAAAACACTGAAGCTTTCTTT. Residues: CASRIITQNTEAFF.

The V and J genes are TRBV15 and TRBJ2-1; the match to TRBD2 covers 12 bases. This CDR3 has 16 residues. Germline loops: CDR1 LNHNV, CDR2 YYDKDF (reference sequence). The V segment lost 5 bases and the J segment 5 bases; nucleotides outside the gene matches: 7. For the CDR3, the DNA is TGTGCCACCAGCCTGCAGGCTAGCGGGGGGGACAATGAGCAGTTCTTC. It translates to CATSLQASGGDNEQFF.

The genes are TRBV6-6 and TRBJ2-1; 7 nucleotides align to TRBD2. The germline V gene has CDR1 MNHNY and CDR2 SVGAGI (reference sequence). J was trimmed by 5 bases and V by 7 bases; bases with no gene match: 11. The CDR3 sequence is 15 residues long. The CDR3 DNA reads as TGTGCCAGCACCCAAAGGCTAGCGGTAGACAATGAGCAGTTCTTC. Translation: CASTQRLAVDNEQFF.

The chain couples TRBV5-5 to TRBJ1-2; D unclear. V dropped 0 bases and J dropped 6 bases, with 6 bases sitting between them. The germline V gene encodes CDR1 SGHKS and CDR2 YYEKEE (reference sequence). The CDR3 runs 12 residues. CDR3 nucleotide sequence: TGTGCCAGCAGCTTGGTGGGCCATGGCTACACCTTC. Its translation: CASSLVGHGYTF.

The rearrangement uses TRBV6-1 and TRBJ2-5; 11 nucleotides line up with TRBD2. CDR3 length: 16 residues. Germline loops: CDR1 MNHNS, CDR2 SASEGT. Germline trimming cut 4 bases from V and 0 bases from J; bases unmatched to any gene: 4. CDR3 protein: CASSGETSGDQETQYF. DNA of the CDR3: TGTGCCAGCAGTGGAGAGACTAGCGGGGACCAAGAGACCCAGTACTTC.

The J gene is TRBJ2-2, the V gene TRBV7-9; weak D call: TRBD1 (6 bases). The CDR3 contains 16 residues. Trimming left V 5 bases short and J 1 base short, with 14 bases between. The V gene's germline CDR1 is SEHNR and CDR2 FQNEAQ (reference sequence). The CDR3 DNA follows: TGTGCCAGCAGCAGGGGGTGGGATTTGAACACCGGGGAGCTGTTTTTT. It yields the protein CASSRGWDLNTGELFF. The full variable domain, in which reference TRBV7-9 and TRBJ2-2 provide the parts outside the CDR3, is DTGVSQNPRHKITKRGQNVTFRCDPISEHNRLYWYRQTLGQGPEFLTYFQNEAQLEKSRLLSDRFSAERPKGSFSTLEIQRTEQGDSAMYLCASSRGWDLNTGELFFGEGSRLTVL.

CDR3 amino acids: CASSRQGAGANVLTF. Here the CDR3 DNA reads TGTGCCAGTAGTAGACAGGGGGCCGGGGCCAACGTCCTGACTTTC. V and J are TRBV19 and TRBJ2-6; TRBD1 matches 10 bases. Looked up from germline, CDR1 is LNHDA and CDR2 is SQIVND (reference sequence). This CDR3 is 15 amino acids long. The ends lost 4 bases at V and 4 bases at J; junction bases unmatched: 1. Complete variable domain (other parts from reference TRBV19 and TRBJ2-6): DGGITQSPKYLFRKEGQNVTLSCEQNLNHDAMYWYRQDPGQGLRLIYYSQIVNDFQKGDIAEGYSVSREKKESFPLTVTSAQKNPTAFYLCASSRQGAGANVLTFGAGSRLTVL.

A word on this clone: The germline gene is not matched at one end of the junction; a read error may be the cause. Other DNA variants within this sample encode the same CDR3. J is TRBJ1-2 and V is TRBV28; D is possibly TRBD1 (6 bases). This CDR3 is 14 amino acids long. Germline CDR1 MDHEN, CDR2 SYDVKM. The CDR3 DNA sequence: TGTGCCAGCAGTTTACAGGGGTCCAGCTATGGTTACACCTTC. Its translation: CASSLQGSSYGYTF.

The V and J genes are TRBV7-8 and TRBJ2-7, with D unclear. The germline gives CDR1 SGHVS, CDR2 FQNEAQ. This CDR3 comprises 16 residues. V lost 5 bases and J 2 bases, leaving 19 bases between the germline ends. CDR3 nucleotide sequence: TGTGCCAGCAGCACCCGAGGTGGGATAGACACCTACGAGCAGTACTTC. Its translation is CASSTRGGIDTYEQYF.

The chain links TRBV13 to TRBJ1-1, with a possible D match to TRBD1 (5 bases). This CDR3 comprises 12 residues. The germline V gene has CDR1 PRHDT and CDR2 FYEKMQ (reference sequence). V was pared by 1 base and J by 6 bases, with 6 bases between. The CDR3: CASSLEGAEAFF. CDR3 nucleotide sequence: TGTGCCAGCAGCTTAGAAGGGGCTGAAGCTTTCTTT.

The chain couples TRBV9 to TRBJ2-5, with 7 bases lining up with TRBD2. Germline CDR1 and CDR2: SGDLS and YYNGEE. The CDR3 covers 15 residues. V lost 4 bases and J lost 1; bases outside the gene matches: 7. The CDR3 region is CASSPSGRVQETQYF. The CDR3 DNA reads as TGTGCCAGCAGCCCTAGTGGGAGGGTCCAAGAGACCCAGTACTTC.

The gene calls are TRBV7-6 and TRBJ2-3; TRBD1 matches at 7 bases. The germline CDR1 and CDR2 sequences are SGHVS and FNYEAQ. V gave up 5 bases and J gave up 3 bases; unmatched junction bases: 8. The CDR3 has 15 amino acids. CDR3 sequence reads: CASSPRQGPTDTQYF. The CDR3, as DNA: TGTGCCAGCAGCCCAAGACAGGGTCCGACAGATACGCAGTATTTT.